This TCR beta chain derives from a study of blood T cell repertoires in COVID-19. Patients at the Seattle site were enrolled during active infection and followed longitudinally. Germline CDR1 reads SGHAT; CDR2 reads FQNNGV. After removal of 7 bases from V and 11 bases from J, the junction contained 13 bases not matched to a gene. This CDR3 has 13 residues. Clones were sequenced by immunoSEQ multiplex PCR, and TCRdb holds only the in-frame ones, with some missing. Of about 60,000 clones in the sample, around 80% are singletons; the top ten hold 10%. Material: peripheral blood. The chain uses TRBV11-2 and TRBJ1-1, with 7 bases fitting TRBD1. The TCR comes from a man younger than 40 with COVID-19, enrolled during active disease. This CDR3 reads CASTQAAGGPAFF. CDR3 bases: TGTGCCAGCACCCAAGCGGCAGGGGGTCCCGCTTTCTTT.